This passage covers 7 T cell receptor beta chains from one sample sequenced in a study of T-cell memory formation after mild COVID-19 (dated by TCRdb to 2020 to 2023). Library preparation used 5' RACE. Data came from an Illumina NovaSeq 6000. In TCRdb, the public reads were trimmed at Q25 with fastp and aligned with MiXCR, with productive beta chains retained. One record per CDR3 amino acid sequence lists the most common genes and DNA. This sample holds under 400,000 distinct CDR3 sequences; 28% were observed only once. The ten largest clones take up 13% of the sample. The sequenced sample was PBMCs or a T cell subset sorted from them (not recorded which). These receptors all stem from an adult woman who had mild COVID-19 (a few samples of this study predate the infection). The sample titles of this study are shuffled in the database, so cell type and time point are left out; the donor was told from shared clones.

This chain uses TRBV19 with TRBJ1-1, with 7 bases fitting TRBD1. The CDR3 is made up of 15 amino acids. V lost 5 bases and J lost 0; bases outside the gene matches: 6. Germline loops: CDR1 LNHDA, CDR2 SQIVND (reference sequence). The CDR3 sequence: CASSLGQLMNTEAFF. The CDR3 DNA follows: TGTGCCAGTAGTCTGGGACAGCTGATGAACACTGAAGCTTTCTTT.

The chain joins TRBV12-3 or TRBV12-4 to TRBJ2-7; a possible D gene is TRBD2 (6 bases). Trimming took 6 bases from V and 2 from J, leaving 23 bases between them. The CDR3 has 17 amino acids. This CDR3 reads CASRGDDGTRRAYEQYF. Here the CDR3 DNA reads TGTGCCAGCAGGGGGGATGATGGGACGAGGAGGGCCTACGAGCAGTACTTC.

The chain recombines TRBV9 with TRBJ2-7; TRBD2 aligns across 7 bases. The CDR3 sequence is 13 residues long. V lost 2 bases to trimming and J lost 6 bases; unmatched junction nucleotides: 5. Germline loops: CDR1 SGDLS, CDR2 YYNGEE. The CDR3 loop is CASSVHGGSEQYF. The CDR3 DNA follows: TGTGCCAGCAGCGTCCACGGGGGGAGCGAGCAGTACTTC.

This clonotype was counted between two and nine times. The chain joins TRBV20-1 to TRBJ1-5; D gene ambiguous. The CDR3 sequence is 13 residues long. CDR1 DFQATT and CDR2 SNEGSKA come from the germline V gene (reference sequence). The ends were cut back, 0 bases at V and 3 bases at J, with 6 bases in the middle. The CDR3 spells CSARDRINQPQHF. The CDR3, as DNA: TGCAGTGCTAGAGATCGGATCAATCAGCCCCAGCATTTT.

The V call is TRBV6-6, the J call TRBJ2-7, with a weak D call TRBD2 (5 bases). The CDR3 covers 13 residues. Germline assignment: CDR1 MNHNY and CDR2 SVGAGI (reference sequence). V was cut by 6 bases and J by 1 base, with 10 bases left in between. CDR3 coding DNA: TGTGCCAGCAGGGACTCGAAATCCTACGAGCAGTACTTC. Translating it yields CASRDSKSYEQYF.

The chain links TRBV27 to TRBJ2-7, with D possibly matching TRBD2 (5 bases). Per the germline V gene, CDR1 is MNHEY and CDR2 is SMNVEV (reference sequence). Trimming stripped 2 bases from V and 0 bases from J, with 11 bases between. There are 15 residues in the CDR3. The CDR3 DNA sequence: TGTGCCAGCAGTTTAAGGCCGGAGGTCTCCTACGAGCAGTACTTC. This encodes CASSLRPEVSYEQYF.

The chain is built from TRBV24-1 and TRBJ2-7; 10 bases map to TRBD1. Germline V gives CDR1 KGHDR, CDR2 SFDVKD. The trim removed 5 bases at V and 4 bases at J, leaving 13 bases unmatched. The CDR3 runs to 17 residues. This CDR3 is CATSAGQGTILPYEQYF. The CDR3 DNA is TGTGCCACCAGTGCGGGACAGGGGACAATCTTACCTTACGAGCAGTACTTC.